This T cell receptor beta chain was captured by sequencing in a study of control samples from healthy donors and cancer patients. Trimming cost V 5 bases and J 1 base; bases outside gene matches: 4. Germline V gene lookup returns CDR1 SGHKS and CDR2 YYEKEE (reference sequence). This CDR3 region has 15 residues. TCRdb's copy holds only in-frame clones and misses some; the assay was immunoSEQ multiplex PCR. The sample contains about 100,000 clones, approximately 86% of which appear only once. The sequence came from a young man in good health. The source material was blood. This chain uses TRBV5-5 with TRBJ2-2; TRBD1 agrees at 8 bases. The chain's CDR3 is CASSYRGENTGELFF. Written as DNA, the CDR3 is TGTGCCAGCAGTTACAGGGGGGAGAACACCGGGGAGCTGTTTTTT.